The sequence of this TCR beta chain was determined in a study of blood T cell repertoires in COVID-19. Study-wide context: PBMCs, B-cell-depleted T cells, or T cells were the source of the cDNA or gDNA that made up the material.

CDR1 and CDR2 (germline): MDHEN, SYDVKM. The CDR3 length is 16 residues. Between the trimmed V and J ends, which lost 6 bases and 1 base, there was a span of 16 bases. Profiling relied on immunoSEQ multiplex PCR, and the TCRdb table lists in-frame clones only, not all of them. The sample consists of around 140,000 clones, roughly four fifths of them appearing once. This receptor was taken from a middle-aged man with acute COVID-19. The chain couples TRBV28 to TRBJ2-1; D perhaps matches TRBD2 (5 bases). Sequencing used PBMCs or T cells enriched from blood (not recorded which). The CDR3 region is CASRGWAGSSYNEQFF. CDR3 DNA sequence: TGTGCCAGCAGGGGTTGGGCGGGTTCTTCCTACAATGAGCAGTTCTTC.